These T cell receptor beta chains were read from a single sample in a study of shared clonotypes between healthy human individuals. Profiling relied on immunoSEQ multiplex PCR, and the TCRdb table lists in-frame clones only, not all of them. Here the sample spans fewer than 1.4 million clones, around 82% being singletons. Sequencing used memory CD4+ T cells from PBMCs. Receptors originate from a man aged 18 to 29 in good health. Some clones in this sample may be carry-over from other donors' samples. CDR3s leave out the opening cysteine and the closing phenylalanine or tryptophan.

>TRBJ2-2|TRBV19
ASNATGSGELF
>TRBJ2-6|TRBV5-1
ASSVGQTSGANVLT
>TRBJ1-4|TRBV28
ASKIRENEKLF
>TRBJ2-7|TRBV5-1
ASSFTGTGGVGQY
>TRBJ2-5|TRBV9
ASSPSQETQY
>TRBJ1-2|TRBV27
ASSLSRNYGYT
>TRBJ1-4|TRBV28
ASSFNQGGEKLF
>TRBJ1-1|TRBV5-4
ASSSWKGGRNTEAF
>TRBJ2-7|TRBV6-1
ASRNYEQY
>TRBJ1-1|TRBV7-2
ASSKFQGTEAF
>TRBJ2-7|TRBV7-3
ASSPGPESYEQY
>TRBJ1-1|TRBV11-2
ASSPMTEAF
>TRBJ2-7|TRBV28
ASSLSRLAGAYEQY
>TRBJ2-3|TRBV19
ASSAPESDTQY
>TRBJ2-3|TRBV27
ASSLVGGGTDTQY
>TRBJ2-7|TRBV5-6
ASSAMGTGGDYEQY
>TRBJ2-2|TRBV5-1
ASSGRAGDTGELF
>TRBJ2-7|TRBV29-1
SARDGTYDQY
>TRBJ1-1|TRBV5-4
ASSLEGGRRAF
>TRBJ1-2|TRBV28
ASSTGTGGNYGYT
>TRBJ2-7|TRBV29-1
SAIGLARREQY
>TRBJ2-7|TRBV2
ASRGQGAVTYEQY
>TRBJ2-1|TRBV5-5
ASSLVTSGRDGDEQF
>TRBJ2-5|TRBV7-2
ASSLLRETQY
>TRBJ2-7|TRBV28
ASSLLQRYYEQY
>TRBJ1-5|TRBV5-8
ASSASRGDNQPQH
>TRBJ1-4|TRBV25-1
ASSEYKASFGNEKLF
>TRBJ2-5|TRBV10-3
AISDSRGRKDETQY
>TRBJ2-2|TRBV10-3
AISEGKGNTGELF
>TRBJ2-3|TRBV2
ASSARLATDTQY
>TRBJ2-7|TRBV5-1
ASSPPPSGTYRSYEQY
>TRBJ2-7|TRBV28
ASSLWASGRSEQY
>TRBJ2-7|TRBV7-9
ASSSRGGHSYEQY
>TRBJ2-7|TRBV28
ASSLHLSSVSYEQY
>TRBJ2-7|TRBV19
ASSARDRAYEQY
>TRBJ2-3|TRBV5-4
ASTQLAADTQY
>TRBJ2-7|TRBV15
ATSPRGGEQY
>TRBJ2-7|TRBV29-1
SVADRAPYEQY
>TRBJ1-2|TRBV5-1
ASSLTAGSSSGYT
>TRBJ2-5|TRBV9
ASSVRGSRGETQY
>TRBJ2-5|TRBV5-1
ASSPGTFQETQY
>TRBJ2-1|TRBV23-1
ASSQSGGQGANEQF
>TRBJ2-7|TRBV15
ATSRPVRGEQY
>TRBJ1-1|TRBV20-1
SARDRAEAF
>TRBJ2-1|TRBV19
ATTTLAGFGNEQF
>TRBJ2-5|TRBV29-1
SVENRRDQETQY
>TRBJ2-7|TRBV20-1
SLTGDHEQY
>TRBJ2-1|TRBV7-3
ASSRGLYNEQF
>TRBJ2-5|TRBV5-1
ASSLEAIQRGTQY
>TRBJ2-2|TRBV7-3
ASSPLGERNTGELF
>.|TRBV28
ASRPFRGLSYEQY
>TRBJ1-5|TRBV4-2
ASSQDWDNNQPQH
>TRBJ2-7|TRBV11-2
ASSLRNEQY
>TRBJ1-1|TRBV18
ASSRVSVGTEAF